The 19 T cell receptor beta chains reported below all come from one sample, sequenced in a study of OX40 agonist ivuxolimab in advanced cancers. The table came from immunoSEQ multiplex PCR; TCRdb's copy has only in-frame clones and leaves some out. The repertoire holds some 15,000 clones, with roughly 80% as singletons. The source was CD4+ or CD8+ T cells sorted from blood, collected in a trial of the OX40 agonist ivuxolimab. The receptors were sampled from an adult with an advanced solid tumor such as melanoma, head and neck, liver or kidney cancer.

The V and J genes are TRBV5-6 and TRBJ1-5; TRBD1 agrees at 7 bases. Looked up from germline, CDR1 is SGHDT and CDR2 is YYEEEE. The CDR3 is 15 residues long. V trimming: 4 bases; J trimming: 0 bases; junction bases outside the gene matches: 4. CDR3 loop: CASSQGDDSNQPQHF. CDR3 DNA sequence: TGTGCCAGCAGCCAGGGGGACGATAGCAATCAGCCCCAGCATTTT.

This chain joins TRBV7-2 and TRBJ1-1, with D uncertain. Germline V CDR1 and CDR2: SGHTA, FQGNSA. CDR3 length: 15 amino acids. The ends were cut back, 0 bases at V and 1 base at J, with 9 bases in the middle. The CDR3 nucleotides are TGTGCCAGCAGCTTAGCGCCGGCACAGAACACTGAAGCTTTCTTT. The encoded protein is CASSLAPAQNTEAFF.

Only one count was recorded for this clone. V and J are TRBV6-5 and TRBJ1-4; TRBD1 might be the D (5 bases). The CDR3 spans 13 residues. The V end lost 5 bases, the J end lost 8 bases, and 12 bases lay between the germline ends. CDR1 is MNHEY and CDR2 is SVGAGI in the germline V gene. The CDR3 here is CASSPGLPEKLFF. CDR3 nucleotide sequence: TGTGCCAGCAGTCCGGGACTTCCAGAAAAACTGTTTTTT.

V gene TRBV27 combines with J gene TRBJ1-5; possible D gene TRBD1, 5 bases. CDR1 is MNHEY and CDR2 is SMNVEV in the germline V gene (reference sequence). The CDR3 contains 15 residues. V lost 3 bases, J lost 1 base, and 10 bases lay in between. The chain's CDR3 is CASSFSGFSNQPQHF. CDR3 coding DNA: TGTGCCAGCAGTTTCTCAGGGTTCAGCAATCAGCCCCAGCATTTT.

This chain uses TRBV6-6 with TRBJ2-7; no definite D call. Germline values: CDR1 MNHNY, CDR2 SVGAGI (reference sequence). The CDR3 totals 14 residues. V lost 2 bases and J 0 bases, leaving 8 bases between the germline ends. CDR3 DNA: TGTGCCAGCAGTTACGAACAGCCCTCCTACGAGCAGTACTTC. This gives the protein CASSYEQPSYEQYF.

The chain uses TRBV6-6 and TRBJ2-7, with 7 nucleotides matching TRBD2. The CDR3 has 14 residues. The junction had 6 bases not matched to a gene; V was cut back by 4 bases and J by 3 bases. Germline-derived CDR1 and CDR2 are MNHNY and SVGAGI (reference sequence). The CDR3 nucleotides are TGTGCCAGCAGTTCTCGGGGGGACCTCTACGAGCAGTACTTC. Translating gives CASSSRGDLYEQYF.

The chain combines TRBV12-5 with TRBJ2-7, with D possibly matching TRBD1 (5 bases). CDR3 size: 15 residues. The V end lost 1 base, the J end lost 2 bases, and 12 bases lay between the germline ends. The germline V gene encodes CDR1 LGHNT and CDR2 FRNRAP. In DNA form, the CDR3 reads TGTGCTAGTGGTTTGGGTAGGACATACCCCTACGAGCAGTACTTC. It yields the protein CASGLGRTYPYEQYF.

This clone showed up just once. The chain is built from TRBV5-6 and TRBJ1-4; 7 bases are shared with TRBD1. Per germline, CDR1 SGHDT and CDR2 YYEEEE. J lost 8 bases, V lost 4 bases, and 5 bases had no gene match. This CDR3 spans 13 amino acids. The CDR3 DNA reads as TGTGCCAGCAGCACAGGGGTGAGGGAAAAACTGTTTTTT. Its translation: CASSTGVREKLFF.

This sequence joins TRBV19 and TRBJ2-3; D call uncertain. Germline V gene sequence: CDR1 LNHDA, CDR2 SQIVND (reference sequence). This CDR3 is built from 14 residues. V lost 3 bases, J lost 0 bases, and 7 bases lay in between. The CDR3 loop reads CASSIPSSTDTQYF. The CDR3 DNA follows: TGTGCCAGTAGTATTCCTTCTAGCACAGATACGCAGTATTTT.

The rearrangement links TRBV4-3 to TRBJ2-7; D may be TRBD2 (7 bases). CDR1 LGHNA and CDR2 YSLEER come from the germline V gene. Trimming shortened V by 0 bases and J by 3 bases, and 12 bases separated the two germline ends. This CDR3 spans 15 amino acids. The CDR3 region is CASSQDAGAIYEQYF. The CDR3 bases are TGCGCCAGCAGCCAAGATGCGGGGGCTATCTACGAGCAGTACTTC.

The rearrangement links TRBV5-1 to TRBJ2-7; the D is unclear. This CDR3 contains 15 residues. Germline V gene lookup returns CDR1 SGHRS and CDR2 YFSETQ. With 0 bases removed from V and 2 bases from J, the gap between germline ends came to 12 bases. CDR3 nucleotides: TGCGCCAGCAGCTTGGGCGGCGGCAGGACCTACGAGCAGTACTTC. Protein: CASSLGGGRTYEQYF.

This clone was detected only a few times. This chain connects TRBV7-6 to TRBJ2-7; the D gene is possibly TRBD2 (6 bases). This CDR3 is built from 14 residues. Germline CDR1 reads SGHVS; CDR2 reads FNYEAQ. V was clipped by 1 base and J by 4 bases, with 11 bases between them. In DNA form, the CDR3 reads TGTGCCAGCAGCTTAGGGGGAGGAGGTTACGAGCAGTACTTC. Amino acid sequence: CASSLGGGGYEQYF.

This clone has just one count. This chain uses TRBV28 with TRBJ2-3; no firm D call. The germline gives CDR1 MDHEN, CDR2 SYDVKM. The V end was cut by 2 bases, the J end by 4 bases, with 4 bases between. The CDR3 has 12 residues. The CDR3 DNA follows: TGTGCCAGCAGTTTAGGGCCAGATACGCAGTATTTT. Residues: CASSLGPDTQYF.

This clone has a handful of counts. The chain employs TRBV5-5 and TRBJ2-7; D call uncertain. CDR3 length: 13 residues. V gave up 4 bases and J gave up 7 bases, with 15 bases separating them. The germline V gene encodes CDR1 SGHKS and CDR2 YYEKEE (reference sequence). The DNA of the CDR3 is TGTGCCAGCAGCCCAGGAAGGTTTGGAGAGCAGTACTTC. Protein product: CASSPGRFGEQYF.

The V call is TRBV5-8, the J call TRBJ1-2; D call uncertain. This CDR3 is 13 amino acids long. Germline CDR1 and CDR2: SGHTS and YDEGEE. Trimming left V 1 base short and J 3 bases short, with 7 bases between. The CDR3 bases are TGTGCCAGCAGCTTGAGGCAGGACTATGGCTACACCTTC. It specifies CASSLRQDYGYTF.

CDR3 nucleotide sequence: TGCAGCGTACCCGGGCGGACTGAAGCTTTCTTT. It specifies CSVPGRTEAFF. The J gene is TRBJ1-1, the V gene TRBV29-1; no clear D gene. The germline CDR1 and CDR2 sequences are SQVTM and ANQGSEA. The CDR3 sequence is 11 residues long. Trimming left V 6 bases short and J 5 bases short, with 10 bases between.

The chain carries TRBV27 and TRBJ1-5, with no clear D. The V and J ends lost 6 bases and 6 bases respectively, with 9 bases between them. The CDR3 loop spans 12 amino acids. Germline CDR1 MNHEY, CDR2 SMNVEV (reference sequence). CDR3 loop: CASSHSAQPQHF. CDR3 nucleotide sequence: TGTGCCAGCAGCCACAGCGCTCAGCCCCAGCATTTT.

The chain recombines TRBV7-8 with TRBJ1-1, with TRBD1 as a possible D gene (6 bases). The ends were cut back, 3 bases at V and 5 bases at J, with 10 bases in the middle. Looked up from germline, CDR1 is SGHVS and CDR2 is FQNEAQ. The length of the CDR3 is 13 residues. In DNA form, the CDR3 reads TGTGCCAGCAGCTTTTTTGACAGGACTGAAGCTTTCTTT. This translates into CASSFFDRTEAFF. Full variable domain (outside the CDR3, taken from reference TRBV7-8 and TRBJ1-1): GAGVSQSPRYKVAKRGQDVALRCDPISGHVSLFWYQQALGQGPEFLTYFQNEAQLDKSGLPSDRFFAERPEGSVSTLKIQRTQQEDSAVYLCASSFFDRTEAFFGQGTRLTVV.

The chain links TRBV4-1 to TRBJ2-7; the D call may be TRBD1 or TRBD2 (5 bases each). The CDR3 length is 15 residues. Trimming took 0 bases from V and 1 from J, leaving 10 bases between them. The germline V gene encodes CDR1 MGHRA and CDR2 YSYEKL. The CDR3 DNA follows: TGCGCCAGCAGCCAAGAAAGGGACCGATCCTACGAGCAGTACTTC. Its translation: CASSQERDRSYEQYF.